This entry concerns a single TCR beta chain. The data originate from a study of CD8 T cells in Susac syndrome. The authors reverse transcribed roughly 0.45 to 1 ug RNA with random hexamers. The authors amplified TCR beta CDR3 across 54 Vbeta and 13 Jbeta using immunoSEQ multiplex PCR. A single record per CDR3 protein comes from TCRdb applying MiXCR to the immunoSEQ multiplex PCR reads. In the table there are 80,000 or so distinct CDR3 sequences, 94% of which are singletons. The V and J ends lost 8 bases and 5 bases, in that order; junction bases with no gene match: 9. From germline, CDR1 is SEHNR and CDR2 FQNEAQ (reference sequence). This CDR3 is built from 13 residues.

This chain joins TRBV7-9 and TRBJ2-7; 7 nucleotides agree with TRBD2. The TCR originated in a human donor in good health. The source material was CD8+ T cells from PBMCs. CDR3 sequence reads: CASGPPAGDEQYF. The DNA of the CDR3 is TGTGCCAGCGGACCCCCTGCGGGGGACGAGCAGTACTTC.